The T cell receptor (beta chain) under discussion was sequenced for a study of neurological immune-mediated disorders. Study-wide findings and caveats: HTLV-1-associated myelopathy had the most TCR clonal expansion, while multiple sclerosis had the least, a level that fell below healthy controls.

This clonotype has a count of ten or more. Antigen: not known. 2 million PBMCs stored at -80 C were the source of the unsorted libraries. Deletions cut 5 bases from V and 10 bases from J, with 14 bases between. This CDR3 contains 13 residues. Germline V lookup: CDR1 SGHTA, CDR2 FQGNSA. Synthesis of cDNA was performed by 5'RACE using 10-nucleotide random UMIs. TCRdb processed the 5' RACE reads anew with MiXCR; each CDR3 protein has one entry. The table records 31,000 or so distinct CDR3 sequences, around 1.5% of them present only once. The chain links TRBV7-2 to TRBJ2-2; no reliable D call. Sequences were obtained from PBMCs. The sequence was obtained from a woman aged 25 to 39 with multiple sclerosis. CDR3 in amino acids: CASSPRTRAELFF. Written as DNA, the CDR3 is TGTGCCAGCAGCCCCCGGACCCGCGCGGAGCTGTTTTTT.